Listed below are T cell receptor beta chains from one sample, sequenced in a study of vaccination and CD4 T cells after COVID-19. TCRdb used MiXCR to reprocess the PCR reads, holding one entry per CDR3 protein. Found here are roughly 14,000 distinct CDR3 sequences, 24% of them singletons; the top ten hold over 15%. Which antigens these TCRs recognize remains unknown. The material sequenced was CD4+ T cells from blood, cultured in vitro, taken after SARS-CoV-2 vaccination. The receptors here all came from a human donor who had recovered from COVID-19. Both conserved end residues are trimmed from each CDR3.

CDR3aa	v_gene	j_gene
ASSPRRTSYEQY	TRBV7-2	TRBJ2-7
ASSGHLNTEAF	TRBV6-1	TRBJ1-1
ASSHLADTDTQY	TRBV4-3	TRBJ2-3
ASRLTGVGELF	TRBV7-2	TRBJ2-2
ASSLVLPMNTEAF	TRBV7-7	TRBJ1-1
ASSYGRKAGSSYEQY	TRBV6-5	TRBJ2-7
SVSTGGTEAF	TRBV20-1	TRBJ1-1
ASSQGWQISQETQY	TRBV4-1	TRBJ2-5
ASPDGQGRMNQPQH	TRBV18	TRBJ1-5
ASSSDAGVPTSGQY	TRBV7-2	TRBJ2-7
SARYGTLSYEQY	TRBV20-1	TRBJ2-7
ASSFRPGGTQY	TRBV12-3/TRBV12-4	TRBJ2-5
ASSSDTGSTEAF	TRBV7-3	TRBJ1-1
ASSFHTDNTEAF	TRBV27	TRBJ1-1
ASSLQGTTKNIQY	TRBV7-3	TRBJ2-4
ASSQRDEQF	TRBV6-1	TRBJ2-1
SAKDVQGSYGYT	TRBV20-1	TRBJ1-2
ASRQREGLSGELF	TRBV7-3	TRBJ2-2
ASTEQRGYEQY	TRBV28	TRBJ2-7
ASSQERSSGGNEQF	TRBV4-1	TRBJ2-1
ASSLSGRTEAF	TRBV18	TRBJ1-1
SARDSRTGAKEQY	TRBV20-1	TRBJ2-7
ASIRTSGNTGELF	TRBV12-3/TRBV12-4	TRBJ2-2
SASYSGKRNEQF	TRBV20-1	TRBJ2-1
ASSSGHQHWETQY	TRBV7-8	TRBJ2-5
ASSSRLAGDGRGHSPLH	TRBV27	TRBJ1-6
ASSLWGELF	TRBV5-6	TRBJ2-2
ASSLGVYRAF	TRBV7-2	TRBJ1-1
ASAIGTGGTGANVLT	TRBV19	TRBJ2-6
SARGGPGRGEAF	TRBV20-1	TRBJ1-1
ASSSRLERASSSLKNEQF	TRBV6-2/TRBV6-3	TRBJ2-1
ASSLGHLTEKLF	TRBV28	TRBJ1-4
ATKGAAGGSPYEQY	TRBV19	TRBJ2-7
SASIGTAKNIQY	TRBV20-1	TRBJ2-4
ASSVGGSYNEQF	TRBV9	TRBJ2-1
ASSLFGTGGRTEAF	TRBV5-6	TRBJ1-1
ASSTPGLAGGNEQF	TRBV7-3	TRBJ2-1
ATQAGDVSYEQY	TRBV10-3	TRBJ2-7
ASSLEAGGDNEQF	TRBV7-7	TRBJ2-1
ASSPSPPGTSGSGSYEQY	TRBV12-3/TRBV12-4	TRBJ2-7
ASSHRQGSNTGELF	TRBV9	TRBJ2-2
ATSEGTGNAYGYT	TRBV24-1	TRBJ1-2
ASSLVAETQY	TRBV7-9	TRBJ2-5
ASVRYQETQY	TRBV2	TRBJ2-5
ASTTLAGAGAKNIQY	TRBV7-2	TRBJ2-4